Following are 16 T cell receptor beta chains from one sample sequenced in a study of PD-L1 blockade in urothelial cancer. Time point in this sample: pretreatment peripheral blood. The assay was immunoSEQ multiplex PCR, and TCRdb's table has in-frame clones only and misses some. The data show fewer than 100,000 clones, 70% to 90% seen once. The sequences come from PBMCs, collected around atezolizumab (anti-PD-L1) treatment. These TCRs come from a man between 35 and 55 years old with urothelial cancer.

This chain joins TRBV7-8 and TRBJ2-7; TRBD1 aligns across 8 bases. Per the germline V gene, CDR1 is SGHVS and CDR2 is FQNEAQ. The length of the CDR3 is 16 residues. Trimming took 5 bases from V and 4 from J; bases not matched to a gene: 13. As DNA, the CDR3 is TGTGCCAGCAGCCCTTTTCGGGGCAGGGGGCATTACGAGCAGTACTTC. This encodes CASSPFRGRGHYEQYF.

This chain connects TRBV13 to TRBJ2-1, with TRBD1 matching over 9 bases. Unmatched junction bases numbered 12, after V lost 4 bases and J lost 8 bases. The CDR3 length is 16 residues. In germline, CDR1 is PRHDT, CDR2 FYEKMQ (reference sequence). DNA of the CDR3: TGTGCCAGCAGCTCTAGGGGGACAGGGCAAAACTATGAGCAGTTCTTC. Protein: CASSSRGTGQNYEQFF.

The rearrangement links TRBV7-3 to TRBJ2-3; no reliable D call. Between the trimmed V and J ends, which lost 5 bases and 5 bases, there was a span of 8 bases. The CDR3 is made up of 12 amino acids. Germline-derived CDR1 and CDR2 are SGHTA and FQGTGA. CDR3 protein: CASSTPGDTQYF. In DNA, the CDR3 is TGTGCCAGCAGCACGCCGGGAGATACGCAGTATTTT.

The chain uses TRBV4-1 and TRBJ1-1; D is unresolved. CDR1 and CDR2 from the germline V gene are MGHRA and YSYEKL. V shed 4 bases and J shed 4 bases, with 13 bases lying between them. The CDR3 is 14 residues long. CDR3: CASSLSGGSTEAFF. The CDR3 nucleotides are TGCGCCAGCAGCCTTTCGGGTGGGAGCACTGAAGCTTTCTTT.

The gene calls are TRBV6-1 and TRBJ1-5; 7 nucleotides align to TRBD1. This CDR3 comprises 14 residues. V shed 7 bases, J shed 1 base, and the junction held 4 bases outside the gene matches. Germline loops: CDR1 MNHNS, CDR2 SASEGT. CDR3 in DNA: TGTGCCAGCAAACCGACAGGGAGCAATCAGCCCCAGCATTTT. It specifies CASKPTGSNQPQHF.

The chain couples TRBV7-2 to TRBJ2-2, with D possibly being TRBD2 (6 bases). This CDR3 is built from 15 residues. Germline values: CDR1 SGHTA, CDR2 FQGNSA. Trimming left V 6 bases short and J 6 bases short, with 17 bases between. CDR3 in DNA: TGTGCCAGCAGACAACCGGGACTTGATTCCGGGGAGCTGTTTTTT. This codes for CASRQPGLDSGELFF.

The J gene is TRBJ2-7, the V gene TRBV18; 11 nucleotides align to TRBD1. Germline V gene lookup returns CDR1 KGHSH and CDR2 LQKENI. With 6 bases clipped from V and 5 bases from J, the junction kept 6 bases outside the gene matches. CDR3 size: 14 residues. The CDR3 DNA is TGTGCCAGCTCCGTAGGACAGGGGGCGAACGAGCAGTACTTC. It translates to CASSVGQGANEQYF.

The chain recombines TRBV11-2 with TRBJ2-1; 7 positions agree with TRBD1. After removal of 6 bases from V and 4 bases from J, the junction contained 9 bases not matched to a gene. CDR1 is SGHAT, CDR2 FQNNGV, per germline. This CDR3 is built from 15 residues. The CDR3 DNA sequence: TGTGCCAGCAGGAGGCCGGGACAGCAATACAATGAGCAGTTCTTC. Translating gives CASRRPGQQYNEQFF.

The V call is TRBV4-2, the J call TRBJ2-3; no clear D. Trimming removed 4 bases at V and 3 bases at J, with 11 bases between. The germline gives CDR1 LGHNA, CDR2 YNFKEQ. The CDR3 is made up of 14 amino acids. The CDR3 nucleotides are TGTGCCAGCAGCCCCTTTGGTGCGACAGATACGCAGTATTTT. Translating gives CASSPFGATDTQYF.

The chain couples TRBV30 to TRBJ2-7, with TRBD2 matching over 11 bases. The CDR3 contains 17 residues. The V gene's germline CDR1 is GTSNPN and CDR2 SVGIG (reference sequence). Trimming removed 0 bases from V and 6 bases from J; junction bases left unmatched: 13. This CDR3 is CAWSVQRTSGSSGEQYF. CDR3 in DNA: TGTGCCTGGAGTGTACAAAGAACTAGCGGGAGTTCCGGCGAGCAGTACTTC.

The chain uses TRBV9 and TRBJ1-2, with D unclear. CDR1 is SGDLS and CDR2 is YYNGEE in the germline V gene. V lost 2 bases and J 2 bases, leaving 10 bases between the germline ends. This CDR3 has 14 amino acids. Here the CDR3 DNA reads TGTGCCAGCAGCGTCGGGGTTTCCAACTATGGCTACACCTTC. Protein product: CASSVGVSNYGYTF.

V usage is TRBV5-1 and J usage is TRBJ2-1; D may be TRBD1 (5 bases). CDR1 and CDR2 from the germline V gene are SGHRS and YFSETQ. Trimming removed 0 bases from V and 6 bases from J, with 16 bases in between. CDR3 length equals 16 residues. The DNA of the CDR3 is TGCGCCAGCAGCTTGGATTTACCAGGGTTGGTCAATGAGCAGTTCTTC. Its protein product is CASSLDLPGLVNEQFF.

This clone was counted a few times. V usage is TRBV6-1 and J usage is TRBJ2-5, with D tentatively TRBD1 (6 bases). The CDR3 loop spans 15 amino acids. Germline CDR1 and CDR2: MNHNS and SASEGT. V was shortened by 7 bases and J by 1 base, with 16 bases between the two germline ends. The CDR3 protein is CASNRAGLSQETQYF. For the CDR3, the DNA is TGTGCCAGCAACAGGGCAGGGCTATCCCAAGAGACCCAGTACTTC.

The gene calls are TRBV7-2 and TRBJ2-5; 7 positions agree with TRBD2. The germline V gene has CDR1 SGHTA and CDR2 FQGNSA. This CDR3 spans 12 amino acids. V lost 3 bases to trimming and J lost 5 bases; unmatched junction nucleotides: 0. CDR3 coding DNA: TGTGCCAGCAGCTTCGGGGGGGAGACCCAGTACTTC. Translating it yields CASSFGGETQYF.

V usage is TRBV2 and J usage is TRBJ1-4; 7 bases map to TRBD1. CDR3 length: 15 amino acids. Trimming took 6 bases from V and 5 from J; bases not matched to a gene: 9. Germline CDR1 reads SNHLY; CDR2 reads FYNNEI. In DNA form, the CDR3 reads TGTGCCAGCAGCCAATCGGGGACAGCGAATGAAAAACTGTTTTTT. Amino acids: CASSQSGTANEKLFF.

This sequence joins TRBV2 and TRBJ2-7; 7 nucleotides line up with TRBD2. From germline, CDR1 is SNHLY and CDR2 FYNNEI. The V and J ends lost 9 bases and 3 bases, in that order; junction bases with no gene match: 14. The CDR3 is made up of 15 amino acids. This chain's CDR3 is CASGGGAPTIYEQYF. In nucleotides, the CDR3 is TGTGCCAGTGGGGGAGGGGCCCCCACAATCTACGAGCAGTACTTC.